Each of the 29 T cell receptor beta chains below was sequenced from the same sample in a study of cytomegalovirus exposure and HLA in healthy donors. PCR used 60 Vbeta primers and 13 Jbeta primers. The repertoire was sequenced with immunoSEQ multiplex PCR; TCRdb's copy has only in-frame clones and lacks some. This table holds approximately 130,000 clones, around 80% found once. What was sequenced was PBMCs. These receptors were obtained from a woman aged 40-49 years in good health and CMV-seronegative.

This clone was counted once. The sample has other DNA sequences that encode this CDR3 too. This sequence joins TRBV28 and TRBJ2-5; TRBD2 aligns across 8 bases. Trimming at V came to 3 bases and at J to 4 bases, leaving 1 base not matched to a gene. CDR3 length: 13 residues. Germline CDR1 is MDHEN and CDR2 is SYDVKM. CDR3 DNA sequence: TGTGCCAGCAGTTTGGCGGGAGGAGAGACCCAGTACTTC. Protein: CASSLAGGETQYF.

The chain combines TRBV5-4 with TRBJ2-1, with 11 bases identical to TRBD2. Germline CDR1 and CDR2: SGHNT and YYREEE (reference sequence). CDR3 length equals 15 residues. The V and J ends lost 0 bases and 9 bases, in that order; junction bases with no gene match: 5. The CDR3 protein is CASSLGGTSGVEQFF. CDR3 nucleotide sequence: TGTGCCAGCAGCTTGGGTGGGACTAGCGGCGTTGAGCAGTTCTTC.

This sequence joins TRBV5-1 and TRBJ2-3, with unresolved D. Germline V lookup: CDR1 SGHRS, CDR2 YFSETQ. This CDR3 is 13 amino acids long. V lost 1 base, J lost 5 bases, and 8 bases lay in between. The CDR3 reads CASSLSPGDTQYF. The CDR3 DNA is TGCGCCAGCAGCTTGTCCCCCGGAGATACGCAGTATTTT.

J is TRBJ2-1 and V is TRBV27; TRBD2 agrees at 10 bases. The CDR3 contains 15 residues. Trimming cost V 3 bases and J 3 bases; bases outside gene matches: 2. Looked up from germline, CDR1 is MNHEY and CDR2 is SMNVEV (reference sequence). CDR3 sequence (DNA): TGTGCCAGCAGTTTGCGGACTAGCGGCTACAATGAGCAGTTCTTC. This sequence encodes CASSLRTSGYNEQFF.

In its sample, this clone was seen a few times. This chain connects TRBV30 to TRBJ2-1; D may be TRBD2 (6 bases). The CDR3 runs to 16 residues. Germline V gives CDR1 GTSNPN, CDR2 SVGIG (reference sequence). Trimming took 4 bases from V and 6 from J, leaving 22 bases between them. The CDR3 DNA is TGTGCCTGGAATCGGGGGACCGCCGGGGGAGGCAATGAGCAGTTCTTC. Its translation: CAWNRGTAGGGNEQFF.

V usage is TRBV5-1 and J usage is TRBJ1-1, with 7 positions matching TRBD1. The CDR3 sequence is 14 residues long. Per germline, CDR1 SGHRS and CDR2 YFSETQ. Losses at the gene ends were 4 bases for V and 4 bases for J; bases not matched to a gene: 7. Here the CDR3 reads CASSQQGYGTEAFF. The CDR3 nucleotides are TGCGCCAGCAGCCAACAGGGGTATGGCACTGAAGCTTTCTTT.

This clone was seen a single time. The chain carries TRBV5-1 and TRBJ2-1; TRBD1 agrees at 7 bases. Germline CDR1 reads SGHRS; CDR2 reads YFSETQ. The CDR3 runs 12 residues. Trimming removed 7 bases from V and 8 bases from J; junction bases left unmatched: 6. The CDR3 DNA sequence: TGCGCCAGCGCGACAGGGATCGATGAGCAGTTCTTC. As protein: CASATGIDEQFF.

V gene TRBV19 combines with J gene TRBJ1-2; TRBD1 agrees at 9 bases. The J segment lost 6 bases and the V segment lost 6 bases, leaving 2 bases of the junction unmatched. CDR1 and CDR2 (germline): LNHDA, SQIVND (reference sequence). The CDR3 contains 12 residues. The CDR3 sequence is CASSRTGDGYTF. CDR3 nucleotides: TGTGCCAGTAGCCGGACAGGGGATGGCTACACCTTC.

This clone showed up just a few times. The rearrangement uses TRBV9 and TRBJ1-1; D might be TRBD1 (5 bases). With 0 bases removed from V and 5 bases from J, the gap between germline ends came to 17 bases. The CDR3 totals 16 residues. Germline assignment: CDR1 SGDLS and CDR2 YYNGEE. CDR3 DNA: TGTGCCAGCAGCGTAGCTGGGGCAGGGTTATGGACTGAAGCTTTCTTT. It yields the protein CASSVAGAGLWTEAFF.

The CDR3: CASSQESTEKNRLNTEAFF. The CDR3 bases are TGCGCCAGCAGCCAAGAATCTACAGAGAAGAACAGGTTGAACACTGAAGCTTTCTTT. V gene TRBV4-1 combines with J gene TRBJ1-1; tentatively, D is TRBD1 (5 bases). V lost 0 bases and J lost 0, with 20 bases in between. CDR3 length: 19 amino acids. Germline V gene lookup returns CDR1 MGHRA and CDR2 YSYEKL.

J is TRBJ1-3 and V is TRBV19; D perhaps matches TRBD1 (6 bases). Trimming removed 7 bases at V and 2 bases at J, with 15 bases between. This CDR3 comprises 15 residues. From germline, CDR1 is LNHDA and CDR2 SQIVND (reference sequence). The CDR3 sequence: CASKPGQSPGNTIYF. Here the CDR3 DNA reads TGTGCCAGTAAGCCGGGACAATCCCCTGGAAACACCATATATTTT.

This rearrangement joins TRBV6-5 to TRBJ2-1; D might be TRBD1 (6 bases). The V end was cut by 1 base, the J end by 5 bases, with 9 bases between. The CDR3 spans 14 residues. The V gene's germline CDR1 is MNHEY and CDR2 SVGAGI. CDR3 loop: CASSYLGTNNEQFF. The CDR3 DNA sequence: TGTGCCAGCAGTTACTTAGGGACAAACAATGAGCAGTTCTTC.

A note on this clone: Sequence at one end of the junction differs from germline and may be a read error. At the DNA level, this CDR3 is encoded by other sequences in the same sample as well. The chain recombines TRBV28 with TRBJ2-5, with 7 nucleotides matching TRBD2. Germline values: CDR1 MDHEN, CDR2 SYDVKM. CDR3 size: 14 residues. The DNA for the CDR3 is TGCGCCAGCATCACCGGTGTGGGGGGGGTGGACCAGTACTTC. Amino acids: CASITGVGGVDQYF.

This clone was found once. This sequence joins TRBV10-1 and TRBJ2-1, with 15 bases fitting TRBD2. The germline CDR1 and CDR2 sequences are WNHNN and SYGVQD (reference sequence). The V segment lost 2 bases and the J segment 2 bases; nucleotides outside the gene matches: 4. This CDR3 has 18 amino acids. In DNA, the CDR3 is TGCGCCAGCAGTGAGGGACTAGCGGGAGGGTCCACCTACAATGAGCAGTTCTTC. It encodes CASSEGLAGGSTYNEQFF.

The J gene is TRBJ1-1, the V gene TRBV27; TRBD1 aligns across 8 bases. The J segment lost 5 bases and the V segment lost 8 bases, leaving 10 bases of the junction unmatched. Per the germline V gene, CDR1 is MNHEY and CDR2 is SMNVEV (reference sequence). This CDR3 has 14 amino acids. The CDR3, as DNA: TGTGCCAGCGCTCCGACAGGGGTTGAAACTGAAGCTTTCTTT. Its protein product is CASAPTGVETEAFF.

This rearrangement joins TRBV6-5 to TRBJ2-7; a weak D match, TRBD1 (6 bases). Looked up from germline, CDR1 is MNHEY and CDR2 is SVGAGI. The CDR3 runs 14 residues. V was shortened by 0 bases and J by 4 bases, with 10 bases between the two germline ends. CDR3 in amino acids: CASSYSWTDYEQYF. CDR3 nucleotide sequence: TGTGCCAGCAGTTACTCGTGGACAGATTACGAGCAGTACTTC.

The chain couples TRBV2 to TRBJ1-5; D gene uncertain. CDR3 length: 15 residues. The germline gives CDR1 SNHLY, CDR2 FYNNEI. Trimming stripped 4 bases from V and 0 bases from J, with 10 bases between. The CDR3 bases are TGTGCCAGCAGTGCGACACGGGATAGCAATCAGCCCCAGCATTTT. This encodes CASSATRDSNQPQHF.

The chain uses TRBV7-9 and TRBJ1-4; possibly TRBD1 for D (5 bases). The CDR3 length is 13 residues. Germline CDR1 SEHNR, CDR2 FQNEAQ (reference sequence). V was cut by 3 bases and J by 8 bases, with 10 bases left in between. The CDR3 sequence is CASSLKGREKLFF. In DNA, the CDR3 is TGTGCCAGCAGCTTGAAGGGGCGGGAAAAACTGTTTTTT.

The sample holds one count of this clone. V and J are TRBV25-1 and TRBJ2-3, with unresolved D. CDR1 is MGHDK, CDR2 SYGVNS, per germline. This CDR3 has 10 amino acids. Trimming took off 11 bases at V and 5 bases at J, with 8 bases between the two ends. The DNA of the CDR3 is TGTGCCTCTGGAGAAGATACGCAGTATTTT. Translated: CASGEDTQYF.

V gene TRBV18 combines with J gene TRBJ1-1, with D tentatively TRBD1 (5 bases). The V gene's germline CDR1 is KGHSH and CDR2 LQKENI. This CDR3 comprises 12 residues. Deletions cut 6 bases from V and 10 bases from J, with 15 bases between. CDR3 nucleotide sequence: TGTGCCAGCTCGCCTGGGGGGGTTATAGCTTTCTTT. Its translation: CASSPGGVIAFF.

This clone was found a few times. The chain joins TRBV5-4 to TRBJ2-5; possibly TRBD1 for D (5 bases). This CDR3 is 13 amino acids long. The V end was cut by 2 bases, the J end by 3 bases, with 8 bases between. Germline V gene lookup returns CDR1 SGHNT and CDR2 YYREEE (reference sequence). The CDR3 protein is CASSFAREETQYF. Here the CDR3 DNA reads TGTGCCAGCAGCTTTGCCAGGGAAGAGACCCAGTACTTC.

The chain has TRBV27 and TRBJ1-1, with D tentatively TRBD1 (5 bases). This CDR3 spans 15 amino acids. Germline assignment: CDR1 MNHEY and CDR2 SMNVEV (reference sequence). Trimming left V 6 bases short and J 7 bases short, with 21 bases between. CDR3: CASSPLGQSTIEAFF. For the CDR3, the DNA is TGTGCCAGCAGCCCATTGGGGCAGAGCACTATTGAAGCTTTCTTT.

This clone was seen only once. This sequence joins TRBV14 and TRBJ2-1, with D possibly being TRBD1 (6 bases). V gave up 4 bases and J gave up 2 bases, with 18 bases separating them. The CDR3 is 17 amino acids. Germline loops: CDR1 SGHDN, CDR2 FVKESK. The CDR3 bases are TGTGCCAGCAGCCCAGGGGTAACAGGGACCACCTACAATGAGCAGTTCTTC. Translated: CASSPGVTGTTYNEQFF.

The J gene is TRBJ1-2, the V gene TRBV30, with D possibly matching TRBD1 (5 bases). The germline CDR1 and CDR2 sequences are GTSNPN and SVGIG (reference sequence). This CDR3 contains 11 residues. CDR3 region: CAVEGMDGYTF. As DNA, the CDR3 is TGTGCGGTGGAGGGGATGGATGGCTACACCTTC. The whole variable domain, remainder taken from reference TRBV30 and TRBJ1-2, is SQTIHQWPATLVQPVGSPLSLECTVEGTSNPNLYWYRQAAGRGLQLLFYSVGIGQISSEVPQNLSASRPQDRQFILSSKKLLLSDSGFYLCAVEGMDGYTFGSGTRLTVV.

The rearrangement uses TRBV7-6 and TRBJ2-6; TRBD2 is a possible D gene (6 bases). V was shortened by 4 bases and J by 0 bases, with 16 bases between the two germline ends. Germline values: CDR1 SGHVS, CDR2 FNYEAQ. The CDR3 spans 18 residues. CDR3 nucleotide sequence: TGTGCCAGCAGCTCCACCGGGACTCACCGCTCTGGGGCCAACGTCCTGACTTTC. Encoded protein: CASSSTGTHRSGANVLTF.

This chain joins TRBV5-4 and TRBJ2-1; 8 bases agree with TRBD1. The CDR3 is 15 amino acids. Per germline, CDR1 SGHNT and CDR2 YYREEE (reference sequence). The V gene end was trimmed by 5 bases and the J gene end by 5 bases; junction bases not matched to a gene: 9. This CDR3 reads CASRPSGQGHNEQFF. The CDR3, as DNA: TGTGCCAGCAGGCCCAGTGGACAGGGCCACAATGAGCAGTTCTTC.

This chain joins TRBV19 and TRBJ1-1; D is unresolved. The V gene lost 0 bases and the J gene lost 0 bases, with 5 bases spanning the gap. Germline V gene lookup returns CDR1 LNHDA and CDR2 SQIVND (reference sequence). The CDR3 spans 14 residues. The CDR3 region is CASSIDRMNTEAFF. The CDR3 nucleotides read TGTGCCAGTAGTATAGACAGGATGAACACTGAAGCTTTCTTT.

The chain recombines TRBV2 with TRBJ2-5; 9 bases line up with TRBD1. The CDR3 has 14 residues. Germline assignment: CDR1 SNHLY and CDR2 FYNNEI. With 5 bases clipped from V and 3 bases from J, the junction kept 4 bases outside the gene matches. CDR3 nucleotides: TGTGCCAGCAGTTCCGGGACAGGGAAAGAGACCCAGTACTTC. Translated: CASSSGTGKETQYF.

This chain uses TRBV11-2 with TRBJ2-7, with 12 positions matching TRBD2. There are 15 residues in the CDR3. Per the germline V gene, CDR1 is SGHAT and CDR2 is FQNNGV. V was clipped by 5 bases and J by 0 bases; unmatched bases: 2. CDR3 nucleotide sequence: TGTGCCAGCAGCCGGACTAGCGGGGCCTCCTACGAGCAGTACTTC. Translating it yields CASSRTSGASYEQYF.